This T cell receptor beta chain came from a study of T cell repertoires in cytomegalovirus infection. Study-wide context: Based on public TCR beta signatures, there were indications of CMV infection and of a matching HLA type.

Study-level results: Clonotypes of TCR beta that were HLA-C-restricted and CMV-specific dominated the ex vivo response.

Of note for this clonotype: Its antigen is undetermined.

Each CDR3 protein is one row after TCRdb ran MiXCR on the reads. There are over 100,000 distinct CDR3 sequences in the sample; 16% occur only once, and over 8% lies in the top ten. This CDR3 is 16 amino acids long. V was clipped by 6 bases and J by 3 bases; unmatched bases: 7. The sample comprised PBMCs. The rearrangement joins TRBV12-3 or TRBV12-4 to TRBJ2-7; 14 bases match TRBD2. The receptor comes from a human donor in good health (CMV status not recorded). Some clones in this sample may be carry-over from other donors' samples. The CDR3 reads CASSRLAGGPGYEQYF. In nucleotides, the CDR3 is TGTGCCAGCAGCCGACTAGCGGGGGGGCCAGGCTACGAGCAGTACTTC.